Shown below are 32 T cell receptor beta chains from a single sample sequenced in a study of T cell repertoires in ileal Crohn's disease. Using immunoSEQ multiplex PCR, the repertoire was profiled, and TCRdb retains in-frame clones only, with some absent. The table includes roughly 4,400 clones, around three quarters detected once. Time point described: inflamed ileum from the surgical specimen. Input material: ileal tissue. The receptors derive from an adult with Crohn's disease.

V and J are TRBV21-1 and TRBJ2-3; the DNA was not compared with TRBD2, the D call given in the table. TRBV21-1 is labeled a pseudogene. This CDR3 contains 14 residues. The CDR3 nucleotides are TGTGCCAGGCGGGCTCCAACCGGGACAGATACGCAGTATTTT. Protein product: CARRAPTGTDTQYF.

In this sample, this clone turned up a few times. The chain joins TRBV27 to TRBJ2-2, with 11 bases fitting TRBD2. The CDR3 length is 17 residues. The V gene end was trimmed by 5 bases and the J gene end by 6 bases; junction bases not matched to a gene: 11. The germline V gene has CDR1 MNHEY and CDR2 SMNVEV (reference sequence). The CDR3 DNA reads as TGTGCCAGCAGTCCGAGTTTAGCGGGAGGGTCTCCCGGGGAGCTGTTTTTT. Translating gives CASSPSLAGGSPGELFF.

The V gene is TRBV4-3, the J gene TRBJ1-2, with D maybe TRBD1 (6 bases). CDR1 and CDR2 from the germline V gene are LGHNA and YSLEER. The V gene lost 6 bases and the J gene lost 7 bases, with 12 bases spanning the gap. The CDR3 has 12 amino acids. The CDR3 protein is CASRSQGSGYTF. The CDR3 DNA is TGCGCCAGCAGATCACAGGGATCTGGCTACACCTTC.

This clone came up a few times. V and J are TRBV4-3 and TRBJ2-1, with D perhaps matching TRBD1 or TRBD2 (5 bases each). CDR3 size: 18 residues. The V gene's germline CDR1 is LGHNA and CDR2 YSLEER. The V gene lost 1 base and the J gene lost 10 bases, with 26 bases spanning the gap. CDR3 DNA sequence: TGCGCCAGCAGCCAAGGACCCTGGGGCGCAGGGACCCACGGGGAGCAGTTCTTC. As protein: CASSQGPWGAGTHGEQFF.

J is TRBJ2-4 and V is TRBV7-2; tentatively, D is TRBD2 (6 bases). The CDR3 is 14 amino acids. Trimming took 3 bases from V and 2 from J, leaving 8 bases between them. Looked up from germline, CDR1 is SGHTA and CDR2 is FQGNSA. CDR3 nucleotides: TGTGCCAGCAGCTTGGGGGGATCCAAAAACATTCAGTACTTC. Encoded protein: CASSLGGSKNIQYF.

The chain employs TRBV2 and TRBJ2-1; the D is unclear. V was cut by 3 bases and J by 3 bases, with 12 bases left in between. The CDR3 covers 15 residues. CDR1 is SNHLY and CDR2 is FYNNEI in the germline V gene. CDR3 bases: TGTGCCAGCAGTGATGAACAGCCATACTACAATGAGCAGTTCTTC. Its translation: CASSDEQPYYNEQFF.

This clone was seen only a few times. The rearrangement links TRBV4-1 to TRBJ1-4, with no clear D. Trimming removed 0 bases from V and 4 bases from J, with 12 bases in between. CDR3 length: 16 residues. Germline V gene data show CDR1 as MGHRA and CDR2 as YSYEKL. CDR3 DNA: TGCGCCAGCAGCCAAGAGAGCACCTGGGATAATGAAAAACTGTTTTTT. It encodes CASSQESTWDNEKLFF.

This chain connects TRBV5-6 to TRBJ2-3, with D unresolved. Germline loops: CDR1 SGHDT, CDR2 YYEEEE. CDR3 size: 13 residues. V was trimmed by 4 bases and J by 5 bases, leaving 11 bases between them. The CDR3 nucleotides read TGTGCCAGCAGCCCCCTTACTGGAGATACGCAGTATTTT. Translating it yields CASSPLTGDTQYF.

The chain has TRBV5-5 and TRBJ1-6; D is possibly TRBD1 (6 bases). CDR1 is SGHKS, CDR2 YYEKEE, per germline (reference sequence). CDR3 length equals 15 residues. Trimming pared 0 bases from V and 9 bases from J, leaving 13 bases between. CDR3 sequence: CASSLEGTRTSPLHF. The CDR3 region has the DNA TGTGCCAGCAGCTTGGAGGGGACAAGGACTTCACCCCTCCACTTT.

This clone was observed a handful of times. This chain joins TRBV30 and TRBJ1-3; 12 nucleotides align to TRBD1. With 4 bases clipped from V and 8 bases from J, the junction kept 9 bases outside the gene matches. There are 15 residues in the CDR3. Per the germline V gene, CDR1 is GTSNPN and CDR2 is SVGIG (reference sequence). CDR3 amino acids: CAWMRGQGASDTIYF. CDR3 bases: TGTGCCTGGATGAGGGGACAGGGGGCGTCGGACACCATATATTTT. The full variable domain, completed using reference TRBV30 and TRBJ1-3, is SQTIHQWPATLVQPVGSPLSLECTVEGTSNPNLYWYRQAAGRGLQLLFYSVGIGQISSEVPQNLSASRPQDRQFILSSKKLLLSDSGFYLCAWMRGQGASDTIYFGEGSWLTVV.

The rearrangement joins TRBV6-6 to TRBJ1-1; tentative D call: TRBD1 (6 bases). Germline lookup yields CDR1 MNHNY and CDR2 SVGAGI (reference sequence). V was cut by 0 bases and J by 8 bases, with 16 bases left in between. The CDR3 totals 15 residues. CDR3 bases: TGTGCCAGCAGTTACTCGATGGGGGGGGCCAGGGAAGCTTTCTTT. This gives the protein CASSYSMGGAREAFF.

The rearrangement links TRBV28 to TRBJ2-2; D call uncertain. The CDR3 sequence is 13 residues long. V was trimmed by 6 bases and J by 4 bases, leaving 9 bases between them. From germline, CDR1 is MDHEN and CDR2 SYDVKM. The CDR3 loop is CASSRGGTGELFF. The CDR3 DNA reads TGTGCCAGCAGCCGTGGCGGCACCGGGGAGCTGTTTTTT. Combining the CDR3 with reference TRBV28 and TRBJ2-2 gives the whole variable domain DVKVTQSSRYLVKRTGEKVFLECVQDMDHENMFWYRQDPGLGLRLIYFSYDVKMKEKGDIPEGYSVSREKKERFSLILESASTNQTSMYLCASSRGGTGELFFGEGSRLTVL.

V is TRBV6-5 and J is TRBJ1-2; 9 nucleotides agree with TRBD1. Trimming cost V 6 bases and J 4 bases; bases outside gene matches: 9. The germline V gene encodes CDR1 MNHEY and CDR2 SVGAGI. There are 15 residues in the CDR3. The DNA for the CDR3 is TGTGCCAGCAGCCCAGGGACAGGGAGACGCTATGGCTACACCTTC. The encoded protein is CASSPGTGRRYGYTF.

The chain has TRBV5-6 and TRBJ2-7; 7 bases match TRBD1. The germline V gene encodes CDR1 SGHDT and CDR2 YYEEEE. Trimming at V came to 0 bases and at J to 3 bases, leaving 9 bases not matched to a gene. This CDR3 comprises 16 residues. The CDR3 loop is CASSLEYRTGVYEQYF. As DNA, the CDR3 is TGTGCCAGCAGCTTGGAGTATAGGACAGGAGTCTACGAGCAGTACTTC.

A word on this clone: A much bigger clone sits one base away, suggesting this may be a read error. This specimen includes other DNA sequences encoding the same CDR3. The chain recombines TRBV27 with TRBJ2-2; D gene unclear. The CDR3 contains 13 residues. V was cut by 3 bases and J by 2 bases, with 4 bases left in between. Germline V gives CDR1 MNHEY, CDR2 SMNVEV (reference sequence). CDR3: CASSFGNTGELFF. The DNA for the CDR3 is TGTGCCAGCAGTTTCGGCAACACCGGGGAGCTGTTTTTT.

The rearrangement uses TRBV7-6 and TRBJ2-3; 8 bases are a match to TRBD1. Germline loops: CDR1 SGHVS, CDR2 FNYEAQ. The CDR3 loop spans 12 amino acids. The trim removed 3 bases at V and 9 bases at J, leaving 2 bases unmatched. The CDR3 loop reads CASSFRTGTQYF. As DNA, the CDR3 is TGTGCCAGCAGCTTCAGGACAGGGACGCAGTATTTT.

The rearrangement uses TRBV2 and TRBJ2-7; 7 bases are shared with TRBD1. The length of the CDR3 is 14 residues. CDR1 and CDR2 (germline): SNHLY, FYNNEI. The trim removed 3 bases at V and 2 bases at J, leaving 4 bases unmatched. CDR3 sequence (DNA): TGTGCCAGCAGTGACTGGACAGGAACCTACGAGCAGTACTTC. It is translated as CASSDWTGTYEQYF.

This clone was seen just once. The chain carries TRBV7-2 and TRBJ2-1, with no clear D. The CDR3 has 16 amino acids. Germline V lookup: CDR1 SGHTA, CDR2 FQGNSA. Trimming removed 1 base at V and 2 bases at J, with 12 bases between. CDR3 DNA sequence: TGTGCCAGCAGCTTAGTTGCCGGGTTAACCTACAATGAGCAGTTCTTC. This sequence encodes CASSLVAGLTYNEQFF.

V is TRBV10-3 and J is TRBJ1-2, with D possibly matching TRBD1 (6 bases). The CDR3 has 16 amino acids. Germline lookup yields CDR1 ENHRY and CDR2 SYGVKD. Deletions cut 4 bases from V and 3 bases from J, with 18 bases between. The CDR3 DNA reads as TGTGCCATCAGTGGCGGCAGGGGAGGTCTTGACTATGGCTACACCTTC. Protein: CAISGGRGGLDYGYTF.

V gene TRBV7-8 combines with J gene TRBJ1-1, with a possible D match to TRBD1 (6 bases). The CDR3 is made up of 13 amino acids. Germline lookup yields CDR1 SGHVS and CDR2 FQNEAQ. The V end was cut by 10 bases, the J end by 5 bases, with 17 bases between. CDR3 sequence reads: CATSRGFGTEAFF. The CDR3 DNA reads as TGTGCCACCTCCAGGGGCTTTGGGACTGAAGCTTTCTTT.

J is TRBJ1-5 and V is TRBV19; D is possibly TRBD1 (6 bases). CDR1 and CDR2 from the germline V gene are LNHDA and SQIVND (reference sequence). V was clipped by 5 bases and J by 7 bases, with 12 bases between them. CDR3 length: 13 amino acids. CDR3 loop: CASSSGVRQPQHF. DNA for the CDR3: TGTGCCAGTAGTTCAGGGGTTCGCCAGCCCCAGCATTTT.

The chain recombines TRBV7-2 with TRBJ2-2, with D hard to call. This CDR3 spans 15 amino acids. V lost 2 bases and J 3 bases, leaving 10 bases between the germline ends. Germline V CDR1 and CDR2: SGHTA, FQGNSA. CDR3 sequence: CASSLSAYHTGELFF. CDR3 bases: TGTGCCAGCAGCTTAAGTGCCTATCACACCGGGGAGCTGTTTTTT. The variable domain in full, with the rest retrieved from reference TRBV7-2 and TRBJ2-2, is GAGVSQSPSNKVTEKGKDVELRCDPISGHTALYWYRQSLGQGLEFLIYFQGNSAPDKSGLPSDRFSAERTGGSVSTLTIQRTQQEDSAVYLCASSLSAYHTGELFFGEGSRLTVL.

The rearrangement joins TRBV28 to TRBJ2-1; 13 nucleotides line up with TRBD2. The junction had 17 bases not matched to a gene; V was cut back by 4 bases and J by 8 bases. The germline CDR1 and CDR2 sequences are MDHEN and SYDVKM. The CDR3 is made up of 19 amino acids. The CDR3 spells CASSSLQGLAGMAGDEQFF. In nucleotides, the CDR3 is TGTGCCAGCAGTTCCCTACAGGGACTAGCGGGAATGGCCGGCGATGAGCAGTTCTTC.

This clone appeared a few times. The genes are TRBV9 and TRBJ1-1, with a possible D match to TRBD1 (6 bases). V was shortened by 4 bases and J by 2 bases, with 12 bases between the two germline ends. The germline V gene encodes CDR1 SGDLS and CDR2 YYNGEE. There are 14 residues in the CDR3. The CDR3 nucleotides read TGTGCCAGCAGCAAGCGACAGGATAACACTGAAGCTTTCTTT. Residues: CASSKRQDNTEAFF.

The rearrangement links TRBV5-1 to TRBJ1-3; D is undetermined. V lost 3 bases and J lost 4, with 17 bases in between. This CDR3 has 16 amino acids. Germline CDR1 and CDR2: SGHRS and YFSETQ. CDR3 in amino acids: CASSSAGRAEGNTIYF. DNA of the CDR3: TGCGCCAGCAGCTCCGCTGGGCGGGCAGAAGGAAACACCATATATTTT.

The chain has TRBV29-1 and TRBJ2-5, with D tentatively TRBD2 (7 bases). Germline V gives CDR1 SQVTM, CDR2 ANQGSEA. The CDR3 totals 12 residues. Trimming pared 5 bases from V and 4 bases from J, leaving 11 bases between. The CDR3 protein is CSVLAGAETQYF. CDR3 DNA: TGCAGCGTTTTGGCGGGGGCAGAGACCCAGTACTTC.

The chain carries TRBV27 and TRBJ1-4; maybe TRBD1 (6 bases). The CDR3 has 15 amino acids. Trimming stripped 5 bases from V and 7 bases from J, with 17 bases between. From germline, CDR1 is MNHEY and CDR2 SMNVEV (reference sequence). CDR3 sequence: CASSPADRLGEKLFF. The CDR3 coding sequence is TGTGCCAGCAGTCCCGCGGACAGATTAGGTGAAAAACTGTTTTTT.

CDR3 protein: CASSLERTVGNEQFF. The CDR3 DNA follows: TGCGCCAGCAGCTTGGAAAGGACGGTGGGCAATGAGCAGTTCTTC. The chain is built from TRBV5-1 and TRBJ2-1, with D unresolved. The CDR3 totals 15 residues. Trimming shortened V by 0 bases and J by 6 bases, and 13 bases separated the two germline ends. Germline V CDR1 and CDR2: SGHRS, YFSETQ.

This chain joins TRBV6-5 and TRBJ1-2; D is ambiguous. There are 13 residues in the CDR3. CDR1 is MNHEY and CDR2 is SVGAGI in the germline V gene. Trimming removed 10 bases from V and 4 bases from J, with 16 bases in between. The CDR3, as DNA: TGTGCCACGGCCCCGCAGCGAAGCTATGGCTACACCTTC. Residues: CATAPQRSYGYTF.

This clone was found a few times. This chain links TRBV29-1 with TRBJ2-7, with D unclear. Germline lookup yields CDR1 SQVTM and CDR2 ANQGSEA. With 0 bases removed from V and 0 bases from J, the gap between germline ends came to 9 bases. The CDR3 spans 14 residues. CDR3 loop: CSVEEQQASYEQYF. The CDR3, as DNA: TGCAGCGTTGAAGAACAGCAAGCCTCCTACGAGCAGTACTTC.

This chain joins TRBV2 and TRBJ2-7; no reliable D call. Trimming took off 6 bases at V and 3 bases at J, with 6 bases between the two ends. The CDR3 loop spans 11 amino acids. CDR1 and CDR2 (germline): SNHLY, FYNNEI. CDR3 region: CASREYYEQYF. CDR3 nucleotide sequence: TGTGCCAGCAGGGAGTACTACGAGCAGTACTTC.

The chain employs TRBV4-3 and TRBJ1-1; D is unclear. Germline CDR1 is LGHNA and CDR2 is YSLEER. This CDR3 is 15 amino acids long. Trimming shortened V by 4 bases and J by 0 bases, and 12 bases separated the two germline ends. The CDR3 nucleotides are TGCGCCAGCAGCCGAGAGATTGCGATGAACACTGAAGCTTTCTTT. It codes for CASSREIAMNTEAFF.